Listed below are T cell receptor beta chains from one sample, sequenced in a study of blood T cell repertoires in COVID-19. The protocol was immunoSEQ multiplex PCR, while the TCRdb copy is restricted to in-frame clones and leaves out a portion. The table shows under 300,000 clones, with over 80% occurring only once. Sequenced material: PBMCs or T cells enriched from blood (not recorded which). Receptors were obtained from a woman aged 18-30 years who had recovered from COVID-19. CDR3s include the opening cysteine and the closing phenylalanine or tryptophan. Fields, in order: J gene, V gene, clone size, D gene, CDR3 DNA, CDR3 protein. A D gene is named only where the DNA matches it firmly. Part of the rows lack a size; the others show once, few, many or a class for expanded clones.

TRBJ1-5	TRBV7-2	NA	NA	TGTGCCAGCAGCCCCGGGACATTTCGGCCCCAGCATTTT	CASSPGTFRPQHF
TRBJ1-1	TRBV3-1/TRBV3-2	once	NA	TGTGCCAGCAGCCGACACAGGGCGAACACTGAAGCTTTCTTT	CASSRHRANTEAFF
TRBJ2-1	TRBV2	NA	NA	TGTGCCAGCAGTGAAGCGGGGGGCAATGAGCAGTTCTTC	CASSEAGGNEQFF
TRBJ2-2	TRBV18	once	NA	TGTGCCAGCTCGCAGGGACAGAACACCGGGGAGCTGTTTTTT	CASSQGQNTGELFF
TRBJ2-2	TRBV6-4	NA	TRBD2	TGTGCCAGCAGTGCCGGGGGGGCCACCGGGGAGCTGTTTTTT	CASSAGGATGELFF
TRBJ2-1	TRBV24-1	NA	TRBD1	TGTGCCACCAGTGATCGTGCGGGACAGGGAGTTAATGGGCAGTTCTTC	CATSDRAGQGVNGQFF
TRBJ2-5	TRBV3-1/TRBV3-2	once	TRBD2	TGTGCCAGCAGCCATAAAGCGGGGGGAGGAGAGACCCAGTACTTC	CASSHKAGGGETQYF
TRBJ2-5	TRBV2	NA	TRBD1	TGTGCCAGCAATATACAGGGGACGGGGCAAGAGACCCAGTACTTC	CASNIQGTGQETQYF
TRBJ1-5	TRBV28	NA	NA	TGTGCCAGCAGTTTATTCATGGGACTGGACAATCAGCCCCAGCATTTT	CASSLFMGLDNQPQHF
TRBJ1-1	TRBV25-1	NA	NA	TGTGCCAGCCACGACCCTTCGACAGGGAACACTGAAGCTTTCTTT	CASHDPSTGNTEAFF
TRBJ2-1	TRBV24-1	once	NA	TGTGCCACCAGTGATCTTAGTGCAGGGCGCTACAATGAGCAGTTCTTC	CATSDLSAGRYNEQFF
TRBJ1-1	TRBV5-4	NA	NA	TGTGCCAGCAGCTATGGGAGTGAAGCTTTCTTT	CASSYGSEAFF
TRBJ1-1	TRBV5-5	NA	NA	TGTGCCAGCAGCTCGTACGGCGCGGGGCGCTTGAACACTGAAGCTTTCTTT	CASSSYGAGRLNTEAFF
TRBJ2-6	TRBV6-1	NA	NA	TGTGCCAGCAGTGAAGCGGACAAGGTCTCTGGGGCCAACGTCCTGACTTTC	CASSEADKVSGANVLTF
TRBJ1-4	TRBV7-2	NA	TRBD1	TGTGCCAGCAGCCCTCGGACAGGGAACGGGATAAAACTGTTTTTT	CASSPRTGNGIKLFF
TRBJ1-2	TRBV6-5	NA	NA	TGTGCCAGCAGAACAGCGGACAGTTCCTATGGCTACACCTTC	CASRTADSSYGYTF
TRBJ1-2	TRBV19	NA	NA	TGTGCCAGTAGTATCAGGGCCCGATATGGCTACACCTTC	CASSIRARYGYTF
TRBJ2-7	TRBV5-5	NA	NA	TGTGCCAGCAGCCCAGGGACTCCCGAACCCTACGAGCAGTACTTC	CASSPGTPEPYEQYF
TRBJ1-2	TRBV7-8	NA	NA	TGTGCCAGCAGCTTATTTCGCTATGGCTACACCTTC	CASSLFRYGYTF
TRBJ2-4	TRBV11-2	NA	NA	TGTGCCAGCCGCGGTGGTGGAGACATTCAGTACTTC	CASRGGGDIQYF
TRBJ2-1	TRBV6-2/TRBV6-3	few	NA	TGTGCCAGCAGCTCTACTAGAGTAGTTTACAATGAGCAGTTCTTC	CASSSTRVVYNEQFF
TRBJ2-3	TRBV9	NA	TRBD1	TGTGCCAGCAGTAGGACAGGGCCAGATACGCAGTATTTT	CASSRTGPDTQYF
TRBJ1-4	TRBV9	NA	NA	TGTGCCAGCAGCCCTTTTGGGGCTGCAACTAATGAAAAACTGTTTTTT	CASSPFGAATNEKLFF
TRBJ1-5	TRBV10-3	NA	NA	TGTGCCACCGTACAGGGAGAGGGCAATCAGCCCCAGCATTTT	CATVQGEGNQPQHF
TRBJ2-1	TRBV29-1	NA	TRBD1	TGCAGCGTTCACCCAGGTCAGGGGGACTCCTACAATGAGCAGTTCTTC	CSVHPGQGDSYNEQFF
TRBJ2-3	TRBV5-1	NA	TRBD1	TGCGCCAGCAGCAAGGGACAGGACACAGATACGCAGTATTTT	CASSKGQDTDTQYF
TRBJ1-4	TRBV7-2	NA	NA	TGTGCCAGCAGCCCCCATCGCGGAGAAAAACTGTTTTTT	CASSPHRGEKLFF
TRBJ2-3	TRBV4-1	NA	NA	TGCGCCAGCAGCCAAGACACAGGTTTCACAGATACGCAGTATTTT	CASSQDTGFTDTQYF
TRBJ2-1	TRBV6-5	NA	NA	TGTGCCAGCAGTTTGCAGCGACCGTCCGGCAATGAGCAGTTCTTC	CASSLQRPSGNEQFF
TRBJ2-6	TRBV9	NA	NA	TGTGCCAGCAGCGTATTCTTCCCGACAGAAGCCAGGGCCAACGTCCTGACTTTC	CASSVFFPTEARANVLTF
TRBJ2-3	TRBV5-1	NA	TRBD1	TGCGCCAGCAGCTTTGGACAGGCAGGTGCAGATACGCAGTATTTT	CASSFGQAGADTQYF
TRBJ2-2	TRBV7-9	NA	TRBD1	TGTGCCAGCAGCTTAGTTGAGGGGGCGCAAAGGGAGCTGTTTTTT	CASSLVEGAQRELFF
TRBJ2-6	TRBV4-3	NA	TRBD2	TGCGCCAGCAGCCAAGACCGACGACGAGCGGGGAGTGCCAACGTCCTGACTTTC	CASSQDRRRAGSANVLTF
TRBJ2-1	TRBV5-1	NA	TRBD1	TGCGCCAGCAGCTGGACAGGGGGCGCGAGGATGAAGCAGTTCTTC	CASSWTGGARMKQFF
TRBJ1-2	TRBV5-1	NA	TRBD1	TGCGCCAGCAGCGACCAGACAGGGGGTAATGGCTACACCTTC	CASSDQTGGNGYTF
TRBJ1-1	TRBV6-1	NA	TRBD1	TGTGCCAGCAGTGATCAGCCAGGGGGGAACACTGAAGCTTTCTTT	CASSDQPGGNTEAFF
TRBJ2-3	TRBV2	NA	NA	TGTGCCAGCAGTGAGGACAGAACAGATACGCAGTATTTT	CASSEDRTDTQYF
TRBJ1-2	TRBV7-9	NA	NA	TGTGCCAGCAGCTTAGCGGTCGGTAATGGCTACACCTTC	CASSLAVGNGYTF
TRBJ2-5	TRBV7-6	NA	NA	TGTGCCAGCAGCTTAGACCCCGGGGGGCGGATGGAGACCCAGTACTTC	CASSLDPGGRMETQYF
TRBJ1-2	TRBV4-2	NA	TRBD1	TGTGCCAGCAGCCGCGAACCGGGACAGCGAAATTATGGCTACACCTTC	CASSREPGQRNYGYTF
TRBJ1-2	TRBV4-1	NA	NA	TGCGCCAGCAGCCAGCGAGTAGTTTGGGGAACAGGGACCTATGGCTACACCTTC	CASSQRVVWGTGTYGYTF
TRBJ2-3	TRBV4-3	once	TRBD2	TGCGCCAGCAGCCAGGCTGGAGGGGACTACCCCACAGATACGCAGTATTTT	CASSQAGGDYPTDTQYF
TRBJ1-5	TRBV3-1/TRBV3-2	NA	TRBD1	TGTGCCAGCAGCCACCGACAGGGTGGTCAGCCCCAGCATTTT	CASSHRQGGQPQHF
TRBJ1-3	TRBV18	NA	TRBD1	TGTGCCAGCTCACCACAGGGGGCCTCCGTAAATCCCTCTGGAAACACCATATATTTT	CASSPQGASVNPSGNTIYF
TRBJ2-7	TRBV27	NA	NA	TGTGCCAGCAGTTCGTACGGTTCCTACGAGCAGTACTTC	CASSSYGSYEQYF
TRBJ1-4	TRBV4-1	NA	TRBD1	TGCGCCAGCAGCCAAGCGGATAACAGGGGGAATGAAAAACTGTTTTTT	CASSQADNRGNEKLFF
TRBJ2-1	TRBV7-9	NA	TRBD1	TGTGCCAGCAGCTCCCGGACAGGGTCTTACCTCAATGAGCAGTTCTTC	CASSSRTGSYLNEQFF
TRBJ2-1	TRBV12-3/TRBV12-4	NA	TRBD2	TGTGCCAGCAGGCCTAGCGGGTTCGATGAGCAGTTCTTC	CASRPSGFDEQFF
TRBJ1-5	TRBV28	NA	TRBD1	TGTGCCAGCAGTTTGGACAGGGGATGGCAGCCCCAGCATTTT	CASSLDRGWQPQHF
TRBJ1-2	TRBV7-9	NA	NA	TGTGCCAGCAGCCCCCAGGGAGGCTCTGGCTACACCTTC	CASSPQGGSGYTF
TRBJ1-1	TRBV5-1	NA	NA	TGCGCCAGCAGCTTGGTAGACAGGAGGAACACTGAAGCTTTCTTT	CASSLVDRRNTEAFF
TRBJ1-4	TRBV27	NA	TRBD1	TGTGCCAGCACCCAACCCGGGACAGGAGATGAAAAACTGTTTTTT	CASTQPGTGDEKLFF
TRBJ1-2	TRBV18	NA	TRBD1	TGTGCCAGCTCACTAGGACAGGGGAAGAATGGCTACACCTTC	CASSLGQGKNGYTF
TRBJ1-1	TRBV29-1	NA	NA	TGCAGCGCCAGGCTGAACACTGAAGCTTTCTTT	CSARLNTEAFF
TRBJ2-2	TRBV6-5	NA	NA	TGTGCCAGCAGTTTTCGTATAACCGGGGAGCTGTTTTTT	CASSFRITGELFF